Detailed here is one TCR beta chain. The data were taken from a study of T cell responses to AZD1222 COVID-19 vaccine. Study-wide background: Analyses pooled second doses at about 4 or about 12 weeks.

The repertoire was sequenced with immunoSEQ multiplex PCR; TCRdb's copy has only in-frame clones and lacks some. The data contain about 86,000 clones, roughly 90% of them singletons. Trimming at V came to 4 bases and at J to 5 bases, leaving 6 bases not matched to a gene. The CDR3 covers 15 residues. CDR1 and CDR2 from the germline V gene are MNHEY and SVGEGT. Source: peripheral blood, taken on day 0 of AZD1222 vaccination. The genes are TRBV6-2 or TRBV6-3 and TRBJ1-5; 9 bases fit TRBD1. This clonotype originated in an adult in good health. CDR3 sequence: CASSFPGQGYQPQHF. For the CDR3, the DNA is TGTGCCAGCAGTTTTCCGGGACAGGGCTATCAGCCCCAGCATTTT.